Below, 25 T cell receptor beta chains from the same sample are listed, as sequenced in a study of cytomegalovirus exposure and HLA in healthy donors (dated 2017 in TCRdb). The library came from the immunoSEQ multiplex PCR assay. For the multiplex PCR, a mixture combining 60 forward primers for TCR Vbeta segments and 13 reverse primers for TCR Jbeta segments was used. This is the immuneACCESS table as TCRdb keeps it, with only in-frame sequences that have V and J called. A part of the clones is gone; compared with another copy, unresolved V genes explain less than half, and the rest is unexplained. Across this sample there are 90,000 to 120,000 clones, with roughly 78% seen only once. Around 3% of the sample lies in the top ten. Sequenced input: PBMCs. The origin of the receptors is a woman between 35 and 50 years old in good health and CMV-seronegative.

This clone was observed a few times. The V and J genes are TRBV4-2 and TRBJ2-5; 10 nucleotides match TRBD1. The CDR3 extends over 16 amino acids. Looked up from germline, CDR1 is LGHNA and CDR2 is YNFKEQ. After removal of 1 base from V and 4 bases from J, the junction contained 6 bases not matched to a gene. CDR3 residues: CASSQVGGQGRETQYF. CDR3 DNA sequence: TGTGCCAGCAGCCAAGTAGGGGGACAGGGGCGAGAGACCCAGTACTTC.

The chain joins TRBV9 to TRBJ1-1, with 8 bases that match TRBD1. Germline V gene data show CDR1 as SGDLS and CDR2 as YYNGEE. The ends lost 5 bases at V and 7 bases at J; junction bases unmatched: 13. This CDR3 is 15 amino acids long. The CDR3 is CASSAIGQGGFEAFF. The DNA for the CDR3 is TGTGCCAGCAGTGCCATAGGACAGGGCGGATTTGAAGCTTTCTTT.

This chain links TRBV5-1 with TRBJ2-7; 7 nucleotides agree with TRBD2. Germline V gene lookup returns CDR1 SGHRS and CDR2 YFSETQ. The CDR3 contains 14 residues. Germline trimming cut 0 bases from V and 4 bases from J; bases unmatched to any gene: 4. The CDR3 loop is CASSLEGLLYEQYF. DNA of the CDR3: TGCGCCAGCAGCTTGGAGGGACTACTATACGAGCAGTACTTC.

The rearrangement uses TRBV6-5 and TRBJ2-7, with a possible D match to TRBD2 (6 bases). Trimming took 5 bases from V and 9 from J, leaving 17 bases between them. The CDR3 consists of 13 residues. CDR1 MNHEY and CDR2 SVGAGI come from the germline V gene. The CDR3 nucleotides are TGTGCCAGCAGTACGCCGGGGGACGGGGGGCAGTACTTC. This sequence encodes CASSTPGDGGQYF.

V usage is TRBV29-1 and J usage is TRBJ2-1; perhaps TRBD2 as D (6 bases). The V end was cut by 6 bases, the J end by 4 bases, with 13 bases between. Germline CDR1 and CDR2: SQVTM and ANQGSEA. This CDR3 has 13 residues. The CDR3 region has the DNA TGCAGCGTGAGAAATGCGGGGTACAATGAGCAGTTCTTC. Translation: CSVRNAGYNEQFF.

As regards this clone: The junction departs from germline at one end; a sequencing error may be responsible. Within the sample, other DNA sequences also encode this same CDR3. The chain carries TRBV18 and TRBJ1-3; no clear D. The germline V gene encodes CDR1 KGHSH and CDR2 LQKENI. The CDR3 has 15 amino acids. The CDR3 region is CASSEDASSGNTIYF. For the CDR3, the DNA is TGTGCCAGCTCTGAAGATGCTAGCTCTGGGAACACCATATATTTT.

The rearrangement links TRBV7-9 to TRBJ2-3; possible D gene TRBD2, 5 bases. The CDR3 length is 13 residues. Germline CDR1 reads SEHNR; CDR2 reads FQNEAQ (reference sequence). The V end was cut by 1 base, the J end by 8 bases, with 10 bases between. Written as DNA, the CDR3 is TGTGCCAGCAGCTTAGACTGGGCGGGTACGCAGTATTTT. Translating gives CASSLDWAGTQYF.

V and J are TRBV9 and TRBJ1-3, with D perhaps TRBD1 (5 bases). The V end was cut by 0 bases, the J end by 4 bases, with 11 bases between. CDR1 SGDLS and CDR2 YYNGEE come from the germline V gene. CDR3 length: 15 amino acids. For the CDR3, the DNA is TGTGCCAGCAGCGTAGGGGGCAAGGCGGGAAACACCATATATTTT. Translation gives CASSVGGKAGNTIYF.

The V call is TRBV4-1, the J call TRBJ2-7; the match to TRBD2 covers 9 bases. This CDR3 spans 16 amino acids. Trimming cost V 3 bases and J 2 bases; bases outside gene matches: 8. The germline V gene encodes CDR1 MGHRA and CDR2 YSYEKL. The CDR3 here is CASSQGPGLAPYEQYF. In DNA form, the CDR3 reads TGCGCCAGCAGCCAGGGGCCGGGACTAGCACCCTACGAGCAGTACTTC.

The chain is built from TRBV28 and TRBJ2-3; TRBD2 agrees at 12 bases. The CDR3 length is 15 residues. The J segment lost 3 bases and the V segment lost 6 bases, leaving 4 bases of the junction unmatched. The germline CDR1 and CDR2 sequences are MDHEN and SYDVKM. CDR3: CASRETSGRTDTQYF. The CDR3 DNA sequence: TGTGCCAGCAGAGAGACTAGCGGGAGAACAGATACGCAGTATTTT.

Of note for this clone: Other DNA sequences in the sample encode the same CDR3. The chain uses TRBV5-8 and TRBJ2-1; D perhaps matches TRBD2 (6 bases). There are 15 residues in the CDR3. Germline CDR1 and CDR2: SGHTS and YDEGEE. Trimming took off 7 bases at V and 6 bases at J, with 20 bases between the two ends. The CDR3 spells CASLSGDVPFNEQFF. The CDR3 DNA is TGTGCCAGCCTTTCGGGGGACGTACCATTCAATGAGCAGTTCTTC.

This chain joins TRBV7-8 and TRBJ1-5, with D hard to call. CDR1 is SGHVS and CDR2 is FQNEAQ in the germline V gene. The CDR3 loop spans 15 amino acids. Trimming removed 3 bases from V and 0 bases from J, with 9 bases in between. The CDR3 sequence: CASSLLRYSNQPQHF. CDR3 coding DNA: TGTGCCAGCAGCTTGTTGAGGTATAGCAATCAGCCCCAGCATTTT.

This clone was seen just once. This sequence joins TRBV30 and TRBJ2-1, with D unclear. Trimming removed 1 base at V and 1 base at J, with 8 bases between. CDR1 and CDR2 (germline): GTSNPN, SVGIG (reference sequence). The CDR3 sequence is 14 residues long. The CDR3, as DNA: TGTGCCTGGAGTGATATCCCTTCCTACAATGAGCAGTTCTTC. It translates to CAWSDIPSYNEQFF.

This chain connects TRBV7-9 to TRBJ1-1; a weak D match, TRBD1 (6 bases). The V end was cut by 10 bases, the J end by 8 bases, with 11 bases between. The CDR3 has 10 residues. CDR1 and CDR2 from the germline V gene are SEHNR and FQNEAQ (reference sequence). In DNA, the CDR3 is TGTGCCATCGCAGGGGTAGAAGCTTTCTTT. Its protein is CAIAGVEAFF. The whole variable domain, filled in from reference TRBV7-9 and TRBJ1-1, reads DTGVSQNPRHKITKRGQNVTFRCDPISEHNRLYWYRQTLGQGPEFLTYFQNEAQLEKSRLLSDRFSAERPKGSFSTLEIQRTEQGDSAMYLCAIAGVEAFFGQGTRLTVV.

The rearrangement uses TRBV28 and TRBJ1-2, with TRBD1 identical over 7 bases. V was pared by 6 bases and J by 4 bases, with 11 bases of the junction left unmatched. The CDR3 spans 15 residues. Germline assignment: CDR1 MDHEN and CDR2 SYDVKM. CDR3 loop: CASSPRGEQSYGYTF. The CDR3 bases are TGTGCCAGCAGCCCCAGGGGGGAACAATCCTATGGCTACACCTTC.

As DNA, the CDR3 is TGTGCCAGCAGCTTAGCGCCTCAGGTCTATGGCTACACCTTC. Its protein product is CASSLAPQVYGYTF. The genes are TRBV7-9 and TRBJ1-2; D unclear. The CDR3 extends over 14 amino acids. Germline V gives CDR1 SEHNR, CDR2 FQNEAQ (reference sequence). The germline V and J ends were trimmed by 0 bases and 4 bases, with 9 bases remaining between them.

This chain connects TRBV6-1 to TRBJ1-2, with D possibly being TRBD1 (5 bases). Trimming cost V 8 bases and J 8 bases, with 24 bases left between them. Per germline, CDR1 MNHNS and CDR2 SASEGT. The CDR3 totals 15 residues. The CDR3 DNA follows: TGTGCCAGCCTACCCTGGGGGGGGAATAGATTAGGCTACACCTTC. This encodes CASLPWGGNRLGYTF.

CDR3 amino acids: CASSVDRNQPQHF. The CDR3 region has the DNA TGTGCCAGCAGCGTTGACAGAAATCAGCCCCAGCATTTT. The gene calls are TRBV13 and TRBJ1-5, with a possible D match to TRBD1 (5 bases). The CDR3 is 13 amino acids. The ends were cut back, 5 bases at V and 4 bases at J, with 9 bases in the middle. From germline, CDR1 is PRHDT and CDR2 FYEKMQ (reference sequence).

Note on this clone: An end of the junction does not agree with germline; a read error may underlie this. The V and J genes are TRBV25-1 and TRBJ2-5, with a tentative D call TRBD1 (5 bases). CDR1 and CDR2 (germline): MGHDK, SYGVNS. The CDR3 has 10 residues. CDR3 DNA sequence: TGTGCCAGCGGGGCAGAGGCCCAGTACTTC. Translating it yields CASGAEAQYF. Using reference TRBV25-1 and TRBJ2-5 for the parts outside the CDR3, the full variable domain is EADIYQTPRYLVIGTGKKITLECSQTMGHDKMYWYQQDPGMELHLIHYSYGVNSTEKGDLSSESTVSRIRTEHFPLTLESARPSHTSQYLCASGAEAQYFGPGTRLLVL.

This chain connects TRBV2 to TRBJ2-7, with a possible D match to TRBD1 (6 bases). Germline loops: CDR1 SNHLY, CDR2 FYNNEI. The CDR3 loop spans 12 amino acids. Trimming took 7 bases from V and 0 from J, leaving 7 bases between them. The CDR3 spells CASMDSSYEQYF. DNA of the CDR3: TGTGCCAGCATGGACAGCTCCTACGAGCAGTACTTC.

The chain uses TRBV29-1 and TRBJ2-1; the D is unclear. Germline lookup yields CDR1 SQVTM and CDR2 ANQGSEA. The V gene lost 4 bases and the J gene lost 6 bases, with 4 bases spanning the gap. The CDR3 contains 10 residues. The CDR3 reads CSVGGNEQFF. The CDR3 DNA reads TGCAGCGTTGGAGGCAATGAGCAGTTCTTC.

The gene calls are TRBV7-2 and TRBJ2-6; 12 nucleotides align to TRBD2. Germline CDR1 and CDR2: SGHTA and FQGNSA. The ends lost 4 bases at V and 3 bases at J; junction bases unmatched: 4. The CDR3 contains 17 residues. The CDR3 region is CASSSSGGDSGANVLTF. CDR3 DNA sequence: TGTGCCAGCAGCTCTAGCGGGGGGGATAGTGGGGCCAACGTCCTGACTTTC.

V usage is TRBV29-1 and J usage is TRBJ2-7; D not resolved. The CDR3 runs 12 residues. Germline loops: CDR1 SQVTM, CDR2 ANQGSEA. Trimming pared 4 bases from V and 2 bases from J, leaving 9 bases between. CDR3 sequence: CSVGSETYEQYF. DNA for the CDR3: TGCAGCGTTGGCTCAGAAACCTACGAGCAGTACTTC.

This clone showed up just a few times. CDR3 sequence reads: CASSTGGSTNEKLFF. The CDR3 nucleotides read TGTGCCAGCAGTACTGGAGGATCAACTAATGAAAAACTGTTTTTT. This chain uses TRBV27 with TRBJ1-4; D remains unclear. CDR1 and CDR2 from the germline V gene are MNHEY and SMNVEV (reference sequence). CDR3 length equals 15 residues. V gave up 5 bases and J gave up 0 bases, with 10 bases separating them.

The chain recombines TRBV5-5 with TRBJ2-3; no clear D gene. CDR3 length: 13 residues. The V gene's germline CDR1 is SGHKS and CDR2 YYEKEE (reference sequence). Trimming removed 2 bases from V and 2 bases from J, with 6 bases in between. CDR3 amino acids: CASSFVNTDTQYF. In DNA, the CDR3 is TGTGCCAGCAGCTTCGTAAACACAGATACGCAGTATTTT.